A selection of T cell receptor beta chains follows, all from one sample in a study of blood T cell repertoires in COVID-19. Generated by immunoSEQ multiplex PCR, the TCRdb table keeps only in-frame clones and is missing some. The data hold roughly 450,000 clones, with 90% observed a single time. Sequencing was performed on PBMCs or T cells enriched from blood (not recorded which). These receptors were obtained from a man younger than 35 who had recovered from COVID-19. The CDR3 runs from the conserved cysteine through the conserved F or W. A D gene is named only where the DNA matches it firmly. The listing skips clone size in some rows; elsewhere it reads once, few, many or a size class.

NA,TRBJ2-5,NA,TRBV11-2,TGTGCCAGCAGCTTAAGGGGAGGGGGGCCCCAAGAGACCCAGTACTTC,CASSLRGGGPQETQYF
NA,TRBJ1-1,once,TRBV2,TGTGCCAGCACGCGGAGGGAGGACACTGAAGCTTTCTTT,CASTRREDTEAFF
NA,TRBJ2-7,NA,TRBV5-8,TGTGCCAGCAGCTTGGGGACTTTAAACGAGCAGTACTTC,CASSLGTLNEQYF
NA,TRBJ2-3,NA,TRBV2,TGTGCCAGCAGTGAAGAAAGGGGTGGTACAGATACGCAGTATTTT,CASSEERGGTDTQYF
TRBD2,TRBJ2-1,NA,TRBV6-5,TGTGCCAGCAGCCCCCAGGGCGGGGGGAATGAGCAGTTCTTC,CASSPQGGGNEQFF
NA,TRBJ1-3,NA,TRBV3-1/TRBV3-2,TGTGCCAGCAGCCAGCAGGGAAACACCATATATTTT,CASSQQGNTIYF
NA,TRBJ1-6,NA,TRBV5-6,TGTGCCAGCAGCTTGGCCGCAGGCGGCGGGTCACCCCTCCACTTT,CASSLAAGGGSPLHF
NA,TRBJ1-5,once,TRBV7-9,TGTGCCAGCAGCCCCGACGGGGGGTCTGTGCAGCCCCAGCATTTT,CASSPDGGSVQPQHF
TRBD1,TRBJ2-5,NA,TRBV6-5,TGTGCCAGCAGTTACCACCATCGGACAGGAGAAGAGACCCAGTACTTC,CASSYHHRTGEETQYF
NA,TRBJ2-1,NA,TRBV28,TGTGCCAGCAGTCGACCCGGACAGTACAATGAGCAGTTCTTC,CASSRPGQYNEQFF
NA,TRBJ1-2,NA,TRBV13,TGTGCCAGCAGCTTAGCCCCTGGACAGACTTATGGCTACACCTTC,CASSLAPGQTYGYTF
TRBD1,TRBJ2-7,NA,TRBV11-2,TGTGCCAGCAGCCCCCTGACAGGGGCCCTCTTTTACGAGCAGTACTTC,CASSPLTGALFYEQYF
TRBD2,TRBJ2-1,NA,TRBV7-3,TGTGCCAGCAGCAGGACGGGGGGATACAATGAGCAGTTCTTC,CASSRTGGYNEQFF
TRBD1,TRBJ2-1,NA,TRBV5-1,TGCGCCAGCAGCTTGTTAGGGGGCGGCGATGAGCAGTTCTTC,CASSLLGGGDEQFF
TRBD2,TRBJ2-1,NA,TRBV6-1,TGTGCCAGCAGTGCCCCTAGCGGGGGGTTACACAATGAGCAGTTCTTC,CASSAPSGGLHNEQFF
TRBD2,TRBJ2-1,NA,TRBV18,TGTGCCAGCTCACTAGCGGGCTCCTACAATGAGCAGTTCTTC,CASSLAGSYNEQFF
NA,TRBJ1-1,NA,TRBV29-1,TGCAGCGTTGAAGATCGTAGACGGGGGGCTGAAGCTTTCTTT,CSVEDRRRGAEAFF
NA,TRBJ2-3,NA,TRBV9,TGTGCCAGCAGCGTAGGCGGTTACACAGATACGCAGTATTTT,CASSVGGYTDTQYF
TRBD1,TRBJ1-3,NA,TRBV19,TGTGCCAGTAGTATAGGGGGGACAGCTGGAAACACCATATATTTT,CASSIGGTAGNTIYF
TRBD2,TRBJ2-5,NA,TRBV7-9,TGTGCCAGCAGCCTCACTAGCGGGGGCCTGTACCAAGAGACCCAGTACTTC,CASSLTSGGLYQETQYF
NA,TRBJ1-1,NA,TRBV7-9,TGTGCCAGCATGCCTTCGGGAAACACTGAAGCTTTCTTT,CASMPSGNTEAFF
TRBD1,TRBJ1-1,few,TRBV29-1,TGCAGCGTGGATGACAGGGTTGGCACTGAAGCTTTCTTT,CSVDDRVGTEAFF